This record concerns one T cell receptor (beta chain) sequence. Antigen specificity is unknown. V gave up 0 bases and J gave up 0 bases, with 8 bases separating them. The CDR3 is made up of 15 amino acids. Germline V lookup: CDR1 LNHNV, CDR2 YYDKDF (reference sequence). This specimen belongs to a study of T cell responses to AZD1222 COVID-19 vaccine. Overall study findings and caveats: Rises in breadth and depth of Spike-specific TCRs came after two AZD1222 doses.

Some clones are missing from TCRdb's copy, which holds only in-frame ones; the method was immunoSEQ multiplex PCR. This table holds 150,000 or so clones, about 91% found once. The origin of this receptor is an adult in good health. The source material was peripheral blood, sampled on day 0 of AZD1222 vaccination. This chain links TRBV15 with TRBJ1-1; D gene ambiguous. As DNA, the CDR3 is TGTGCCACCAGCAGAGACGGGAGCATGAACACTGAAGCTTTCTTT. It encodes CATSRDGSMNTEAFF.